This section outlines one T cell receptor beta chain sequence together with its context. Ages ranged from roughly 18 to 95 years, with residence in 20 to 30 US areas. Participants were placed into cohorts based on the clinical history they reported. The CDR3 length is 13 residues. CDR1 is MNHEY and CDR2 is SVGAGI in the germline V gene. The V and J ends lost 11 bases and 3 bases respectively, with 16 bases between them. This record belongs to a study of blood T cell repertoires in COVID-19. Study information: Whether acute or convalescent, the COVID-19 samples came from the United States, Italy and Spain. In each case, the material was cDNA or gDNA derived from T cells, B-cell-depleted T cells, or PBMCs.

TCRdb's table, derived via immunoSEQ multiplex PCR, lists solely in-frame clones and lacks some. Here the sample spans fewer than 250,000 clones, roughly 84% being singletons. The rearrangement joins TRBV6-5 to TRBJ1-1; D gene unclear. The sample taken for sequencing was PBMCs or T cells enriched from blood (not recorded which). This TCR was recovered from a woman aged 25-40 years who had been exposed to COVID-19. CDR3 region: CAGQLGRDTEAFF. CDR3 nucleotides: TGTGCCGGGCAGTTAGGGAGGGACACTGAAGCTTTCTTT.